These 5 T cell receptor beta chains came from one sample sequenced in a study of cytomegalovirus exposure and HLA in healthy donors. It was with 60 Vbeta and 13 Jbeta primers that the PCR ran. Clones were read by immunoSEQ multiplex PCR, and TCRdb kept only the in-frame ones, dropping some. The sample yields about 180,000 clones, roughly 78% seen once. Sample: PBMCs. These receptors were taken from a woman aged 45-65 years in good health and CMV-seropositive.

The V and J genes are TRBV6-6 and TRBJ1-6; a weak D match, TRBD1 (6 bases). The germline V and J ends were trimmed by 2 bases and 1 base, with 9 bases remaining between them. Germline assignment: CDR1 MNHNY and CDR2 SVGAGI (reference sequence). The CDR3 runs 16 residues. The CDR3 coding sequence is TGTGCCAGCAGTTACCAACAGGGATCCTATAATTCACCCCTCCACTTT. This gives the protein CASSYQQGSYNSPLHF.

This clone was seen only a few times. This chain links TRBV5-1 with TRBJ2-1; a possible D gene is TRBD2 (5 bases). The CDR3 contains 13 residues. V was cut by 5 bases and J by 3 bases, with 9 bases left in between. Germline CDR1 and CDR2: SGHRS and YFSETQ. In nucleotides, the CDR3 is TGCGCCAGCAGGCCCGGGGTCTACAATGAGCAGTTCTTC. It yields the protein CASRPGVYNEQFF.

V and J are TRBV4-1 and TRBJ1-1; the D gene is possibly TRBD1 (6 bases). The CDR3 runs 16 residues. Germline CDR1 reads MGHRA; CDR2 reads YSYEKL. Trimming pared 1 base from V and 0 bases from J, leaving 12 bases between. The CDR3 is CASSQGSQGMNTEAFF. Here the CDR3 DNA reads TGCGCCAGCAGCCAAGGTTCCCAGGGGATGAACACTGAAGCTTTCTTT.

This chain links TRBV5-6 with TRBJ2-1; D is ambiguous. V dropped 3 bases and J dropped 9 bases, with 10 bases sitting between them. Germline V CDR1 and CDR2: SGHDT, YYEEEE. There are 12 residues in the CDR3. CDR3 in DNA: TGTGCCAGCAGCTGGTTGACTGGTGAGCAGTTCTTC. This encodes CASSWLTGEQFF.

This sequence joins TRBV27 and TRBJ1-1, with 7 nucleotides matching TRBD1. Germline-derived CDR1 and CDR2 are MNHEY and SMNVEV (reference sequence). The ends lost 6 bases at V and 5 bases at J; junction bases unmatched: 9. CDR3 length: 14 residues. Here the CDR3 DNA reads TGTGCCAGCAGGTCTGACAGGGCAAGAACTGAAGCTTTCTTT. Translating gives CASRSDRARTEAFF.